The 2 T cell receptor beta chains below all came from one sample that was sequenced in a study of technical replicates of blood from a handful of donors (TCRdb year 2017). Library preparation used the immunoSEQ multiplex PCR assay. TCRdb holds this immuneACCESS table with in-frame rearrangements only. Some clones are missing; in checked studies, unresolved V genes explain under half, and the rest has no known cause. The sample records about 97,000 clones, approximately 96% of which are singletons. The leading ten clones occupy 0.2% to 0.25% of the sample. Sequencing used T cells isolated from PBMCs. The receptors come from a human donor in good health.

The chain is built from TRBV13 and TRBJ2-7, with 11 bases fitting TRBD2. The CDR3 length is 16 residues. With V trimmed by 3 bases and J by 2 bases, 6 bases remained unmatched. Per the germline V gene, CDR1 is PRHDT and CDR2 is FYEKMQ (reference sequence). The DNA for the CDR3 is TGTGCCAGCAGCTTCGGACTAGCGGGTTCCCCCTACGAGCAGTACTTC. Translated: CASSFGLAGSPYEQYF.

This clone came up a few times. This rearrangement joins TRBV6-6 to TRBJ1-5; tentatively, D is TRBD1 (5 bases). Germline CDR1 MNHNY, CDR2 SVGAGI (reference sequence). V lost 6 bases, J lost 2 bases, and 14 bases lay in between. This CDR3 is built from 15 residues. The CDR3 bases are TGTGCCAGCAGGTCTCAGGGCGGCGGCAATCAGCCCCAGCATTTT. Encoded protein: CASRSQGGGNQPQHF.